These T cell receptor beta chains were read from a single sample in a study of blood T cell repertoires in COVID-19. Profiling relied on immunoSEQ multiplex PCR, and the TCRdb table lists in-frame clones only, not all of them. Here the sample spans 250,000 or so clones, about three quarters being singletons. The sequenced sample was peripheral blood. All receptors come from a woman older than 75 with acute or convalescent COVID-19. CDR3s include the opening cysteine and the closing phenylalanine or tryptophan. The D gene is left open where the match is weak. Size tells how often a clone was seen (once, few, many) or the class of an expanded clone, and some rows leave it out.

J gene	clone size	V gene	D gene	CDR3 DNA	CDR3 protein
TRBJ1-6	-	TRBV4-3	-	TGCGCCAGCAGCCAAGCCCCAGGGATTAATTCACCCCTCCACTTT	CASSQAPGINSPLHF
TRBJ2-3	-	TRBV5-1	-	TGCGCCAGCAGCTTGGAGGGGAGCACAGATACGCAGTATTTT	CASSLEGSTDTQYF
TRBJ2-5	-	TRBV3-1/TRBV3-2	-	TGTGCCAGCAGCCAAGATACCGGAGGAGCAAGAGAGACCCAGTACTTC	CASSQDTGGARETQYF
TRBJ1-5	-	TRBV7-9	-	TGTGCCAGCAGCTTAGATACAGATTATCAGCCCCAGCATTTT	CASSLDTDYQPQHF
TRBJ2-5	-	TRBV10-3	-	TGTGCCATCACAGGGGGGCCTGGGGAGACCCAGTACTTC	CAITGGPGETQYF
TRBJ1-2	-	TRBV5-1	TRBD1	TGCGCCAGCAGCCCGGGACAGGGGCGGATGTATGGCTACACCTTC	CASSPGQGRMYGYTF
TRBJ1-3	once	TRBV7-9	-	TGTGCCAGCAGCTTATCAGTCTCTGGAAACACCATATATTTT	CASSLSVSGNTIYF
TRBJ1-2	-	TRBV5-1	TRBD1	TGCGCCAGCAGCTTGGCCGGGGCAGGGGGCTATGGCTACACCTTC	CASSLAGAGGYGYTF
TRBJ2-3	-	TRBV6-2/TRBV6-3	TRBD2	TGTGCCAGCAGTCCCTCGGGGGGTCCGGGTACGCAGTATTTT	CASSPSGGPGTQYF
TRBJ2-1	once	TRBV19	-	TGTGCCAGTAGTACGGAACGGAGTTACAATGAGCAGTTCTTC	CASSTERSYNEQFF
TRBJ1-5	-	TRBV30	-	TGTGCCTGGAGTGTAGGGGTACGGCCCCAGCATTTT	CAWSVGVRPQHF
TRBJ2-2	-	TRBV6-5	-	TGTGCCAGCAGTTACTCGGGGGGTGACACCGGGGAGCTGTTTTTT	CASSYSGGDTGELFF
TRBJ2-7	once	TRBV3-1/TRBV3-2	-	TGTGCCAGCAGCAGACAACCGGGACAACTCTACGAGCAGTACTTC	CASSRQPGQLYEQYF
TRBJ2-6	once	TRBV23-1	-	TGCGCCAGCAGTCAGCGCAGGCCTTCTGGGGCCAACGTCCTGACTTTC	CASSQRRPSGANVLTF
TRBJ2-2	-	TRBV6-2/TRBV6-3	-	TGTGCCAGCAGTTACGGGGGCGGATCTAACACCGGGGAGCTGTTTTTT	CASSYGGGSNTGELFF
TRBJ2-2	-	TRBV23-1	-	TGCGCCAGCAGTCAATCGGGAGGCGGCACCGGGGAGCTGTTTTTT	CASSQSGGGTGELFF
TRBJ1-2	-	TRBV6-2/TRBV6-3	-	TGTGCCAGCAACCCCAGGGCGAATAACTATGGCTACACCTTC	CASNPRANNYGYTF
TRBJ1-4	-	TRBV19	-	TGTGCCAGTAGTACTTCAGGGGTCAAAGGGGAAAAACTGTTTTTT	CASSTSGVKGEKLFF
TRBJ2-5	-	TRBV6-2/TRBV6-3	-	TGTGCCAGCAGTTACGGGGGCCTTGGGGAGACCCAGTACTTC	CASSYGGLGETQYF
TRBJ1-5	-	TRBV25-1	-	TGTGCCAGCAGCTCGAACACTAATAGCAATCAGCCCCAGCATTTT	CASSSNTNSNQPQHF
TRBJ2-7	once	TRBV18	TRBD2	TGTGCCAGCTCACCACTAGCGGGAACCAACTCCTACGAGCAGTACTTC	CASSPLAGTNSYEQYF
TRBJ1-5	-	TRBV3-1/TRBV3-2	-	TGTGCCAGCAGCCAAGGACTTCAGGGAATTCGGGATCAGCCCCAGCATTTT	CASSQGLQGIRDQPQHF
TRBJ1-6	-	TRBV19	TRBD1	TGTGCCAGTAGTAGCCCGGGACAGCGCTTATCACCCCTCCACTTT	CASSSPGQRLSPLHF
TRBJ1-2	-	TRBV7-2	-	TGTGCCAGCAGCCCGTCCCGGGACATTTATGGCTACACCTTC	CASSPSRDIYGYTF
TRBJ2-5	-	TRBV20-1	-	TGCATTATCCCCGTCGGGGAGACCCAGTACTTC	CIIPVGETQYF
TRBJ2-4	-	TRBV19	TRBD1	TGTGCCAGTAGTATATGGCGCGGACAGGGGTCAAACATTCAGTACTTC	CASSIWRGQGSNIQYF
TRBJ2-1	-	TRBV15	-	TGTGCCACCAGCAGAGATGACATGGATCTCAATGAGCAGTTCTTC	CATSRDDMDLNEQFF
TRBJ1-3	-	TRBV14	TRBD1	TGTGCCAGCAGCCAGACTACAGGGGTTGGAAACACCATATATTTT	CASSQTTGVGNTIYF
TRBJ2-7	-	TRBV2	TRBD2	TGTGCCAGCAGTGGGCCTAGCGGGATAGGAGAGCAGTACTTC	CASSGPSGIGEQYF
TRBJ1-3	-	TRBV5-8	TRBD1	TGTGCCAGCAGCCCGAGGACAGGGATGGGAAACACCATATATTTT	CASSPRTGMGNTIYF
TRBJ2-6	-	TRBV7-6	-	TGTGCCAGCAGCTCCAGGGGGGTCAGGGCCAACGTCCTGACTTTC	CASSSRGVRANVLTF
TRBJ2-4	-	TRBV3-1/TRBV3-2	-	TGTGCCAGCAGCCGCGCCACCGGCATTCAGTACTTC	CASSRATGIQYF
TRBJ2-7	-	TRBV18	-	TGTGCCAGCTCACCAGGGCCGCGGGGTAGCTCCTACGAGCAGTACTTC	CASSPGPRGSSYEQYF
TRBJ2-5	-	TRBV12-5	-	TGTGCTAGTGGCAGCACGAGGGAGACCCAGTACTTC	CASGSTRETQYF
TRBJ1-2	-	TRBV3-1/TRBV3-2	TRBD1	TGTGCCAGCAGCCAAACAGGGGGGGGCTACACCTTC	CASSQTGGGYTF
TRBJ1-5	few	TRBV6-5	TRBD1	TGTGCCAGCAGTCCCGAGGGACAGGGCCAGCCCCAGCATTTT	CASSPEGQGQPQHF
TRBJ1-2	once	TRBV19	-	TGTGCCAGTAGTATCAAGACAGGCCCCTATGGCTACACCTTC	CASSIKTGPYGYTF
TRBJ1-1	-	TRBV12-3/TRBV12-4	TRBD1	TGTGCCAGCAGTGCGGACAGGGGCACTGAAGCTTTCTTT	CASSADRGTEAFF
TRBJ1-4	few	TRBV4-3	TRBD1	TGCGCCAGCAGCCAAGAAAGGGGGACAGGGAATGAAAAACTGTTTTTT	CASSQERGTGNEKLFF
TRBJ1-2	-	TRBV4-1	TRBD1	TGCGCCAGCAGCCAAGCCGGACAGGGCTCGAACTATGGCTACACCTTC	CASSQAGQGSNYGYTF
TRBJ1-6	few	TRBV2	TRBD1	TGTGCCAGCAGGGGGGACAGGGTACCCCTCCACTTT	CASRGDRVPLHF
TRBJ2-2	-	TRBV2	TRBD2	TGTGCCAGCAGGGGACTAGCGGGAGGCGGGGAGCTGTTTTTT	CASRGLAGGGELFF
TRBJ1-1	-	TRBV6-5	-	TGTGCCAGCAGTTACTCCGACGGTCGGAGCACTGAAGCTTTCTTT	CASSYSDGRSTEAFF